This TCR beta chain appears in the sequencing data of a study of OX40 agonist ivuxolimab in advanced cancers. There are 18 residues in the CDR3. Per the germline V gene, CDR1 is SGDLS and CDR2 is YYNGEE. V was pared by 3 bases and J by 4 bases, with 13 bases of the junction left unmatched. The study's findings and limits: Normalized T-cell clonal expansion was also low in some nonresponders. Compared with others, partial responders at 0.1-3.0 mg/kg displayed clonal expansion among the lowest.

TCRdb keeps only in-frame clones here, not all; method: immunoSEQ multiplex PCR. The sample has about 83,000 clones, about 90% seen once. As concerns this clone: What it binds is not known.

Sequencing was performed on CD4+ or CD8+ T cells sorted from blood, taken in a trial of the OX40 agonist ivuxolimab. The sequence was obtained from an adult with an advanced solid tumor such as melanoma, head and neck, liver or kidney cancer. The V gene is TRBV9, the J gene TRBJ1-4; TRBD1 matches at 9 bases. The DNA for the CDR3 is TGTGCCAGCAGCGACCGCCGGGACAGGGTACGCGGTAATGAAAAACTGTTTTTT. This encodes CASSDRRDRVRGNEKLFF.